This TCR beta chain originates from a study of PD-1 blockade in mismatch repair-deficient tumors. Study as a whole: Patients had about eleven mismatch repair-deficient cancer types and were previously treated and progressing. The study, taken as a whole, reports: Tumor-resident clones, often absent from pretreatment blood, expanded after pembrolizumab and then contracted.

All patients were mismatch repair deficient, assessed by either PCR or immunohistochemistry. About this clone itself: What it recognizes is unknown.

Some clones are missing from TCRdb's copy, which holds only in-frame ones; the method was immunoSEQ multiplex PCR. The sample contains tens of thousands of clones, 70% to 85% of which appear only once. The CDR3 extends over 13 amino acids. The germline V gene has CDR1 SQVTM and CDR2 ANQGSEA. V was trimmed by 7 bases and J by 0 bases, leaving 10 bases between them. The specimen comprised PBMCs, sampled before pembrolizumab treatment. This sequence was found in an adult with mismatch repair-deficient cancer. The chain carries TRBV29-1 and TRBJ1-3; D possibly corresponds to TRBD1 (5 bases). CDR3 sequence reads: CSAPGCSGNTIYF. The CDR3 DNA reads as TGCAGCGCCCCAGGGTGCTCTGGAAACACCATATATTTT.